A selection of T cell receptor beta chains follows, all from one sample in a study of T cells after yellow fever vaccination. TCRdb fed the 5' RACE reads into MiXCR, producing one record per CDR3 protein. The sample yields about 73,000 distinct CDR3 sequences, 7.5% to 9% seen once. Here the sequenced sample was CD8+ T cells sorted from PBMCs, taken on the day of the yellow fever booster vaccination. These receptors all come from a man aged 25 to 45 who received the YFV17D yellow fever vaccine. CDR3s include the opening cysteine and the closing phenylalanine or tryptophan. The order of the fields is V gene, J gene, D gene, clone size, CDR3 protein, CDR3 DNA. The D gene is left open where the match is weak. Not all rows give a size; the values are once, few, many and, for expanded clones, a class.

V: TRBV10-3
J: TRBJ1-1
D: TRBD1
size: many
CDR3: CAIRATGENTEAFF
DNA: TGTGCCATCAGAGCGACAGGGGAGAACACTGAAGCTTTCTTT

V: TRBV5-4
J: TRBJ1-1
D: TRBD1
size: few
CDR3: CASSLAGQGRTEAFF
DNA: TGTGCCAGCAGCTTGGCGGGACAGGGAAGGACTGAAGCTTTCTTT

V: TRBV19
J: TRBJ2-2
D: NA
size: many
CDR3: CASSKTGELFF
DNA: TGTGCCAGTAGTAAAACCGGGGAGCTGTTTTTT

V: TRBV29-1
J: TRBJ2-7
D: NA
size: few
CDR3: CSVESRGDLSYEQYF
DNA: TGCAGCGTTGAGTCGCGGGGTGATCTCTCCTACGAGCAGTACTTC

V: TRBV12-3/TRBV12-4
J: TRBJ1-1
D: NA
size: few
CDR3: CASSFYPARGGGTEAFF
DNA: TGTGCCAGCAGTTTCTATCCTGCCAGGGGAGGCGGGACTGAAGCTTTCTTT

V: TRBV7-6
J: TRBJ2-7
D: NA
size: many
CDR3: CASRSRGGEQYF
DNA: TGTGCCAGCAGATCCAGGGGGGGCGAGCAGTACTTC

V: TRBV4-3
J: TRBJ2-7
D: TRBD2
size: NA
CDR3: CASSQGGTSGRTPSYEQYF
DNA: TGCGCCAGCAGCCAAGGAGGGACTAGCGGGAGGACACCCTCCTACGAGCAGTACTTC

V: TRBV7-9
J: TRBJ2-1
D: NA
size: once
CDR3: CASSFAPLERFF
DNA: TGTGCCAGCAGCTTCGCCCCACTTGAGCGGTTCTTC

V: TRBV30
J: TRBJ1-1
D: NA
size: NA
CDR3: CAWSFTNTEAFF
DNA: TGTGCCTGGAGTTTTACCAACACTGAAGCTTTCTTT

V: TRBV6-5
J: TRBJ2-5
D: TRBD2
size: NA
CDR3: CASSYTPESGKETQYF
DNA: TGTGCCAGCAGTTACACACCAGAGAGCGGGAAAGAGACCCAGTACTTC